This TCR beta chain was retrieved from a study of blood T cell repertoires in COVID-19. The overall study: Whether acute or convalescent, the COVID-19 samples came from the United States, Italy and Spain. In each case, the material was cDNA or gDNA derived from T cells, B-cell-depleted T cells, or PBMCs.

Sequencing used immunoSEQ multiplex PCR; TCRdb keeps in-frame clones, though not all of them. The table includes about 200,000 clones, just over 85% detected once. The sample was peripheral blood. The clonotype originates from a man aged 50 or older with acute or convalescent COVID-19.

This CDR3 reads CASSFLTGSVSGNTIYF. CDR3 nucleotide sequence: TGTGCCAGCAGCTTCCTTACAGGCAGCGTCTCTGGAAACACCATATATTTT. The chain links TRBV7-2 to TRBJ1-3, with a weak D call TRBD1 (5 bases). Germline V gene sequence: CDR1 SGHTA, CDR2 FQGNSA. This CDR3 spans 17 amino acids. V lost 3 bases to trimming and J lost 0 bases, with 15 bases between them.